This TCR beta chain was recorded in a study of naive and memory T cell subsets. Study observations and caveats: Naive and memory repertoire findings lacked a ground truth for validation. TCR counts from RNA may reflect activation-linked expression changes.

CDR3 size: 14 residues. The germline gives CDR1 MNHEY, CDR2 SMNVEV (reference sequence). Trimming removed 2 bases from V and 6 bases from J, with 14 bases in between. After CD4 positive bead selection, the CD4-negative fraction gave CD8 T cells. This clonotype was detected many times. Antigen specificity is unknown. The beta constant-region primer was an equimolar mix of two oligonucleotides covering TRBC1 and TRBC2. Ligation attached a single-stranded oligonucleotide with a 12-nucleotide UMI and the SP2 primer to the cDNA 3' end. MiXCR was run by TCRdb on the UMI-ligation and nested PCR reads, yielding one entry per CDR3 protein. The repertoire consists of about 21,000 distinct CDR3 sequences, with more than 9.5% occurring once and the leading ten covering 15% to 20%.

This chain connects TRBV27 to TRBJ2-7; D is possibly TRBD2 (6 bases). The sample comprised central memory CD8+ T cells from blood. The TCR was taken from a human donor in good health. The CDR3 loop reads CASSLLGTDSEQYF. DNA for the CDR3: TGTGCCAGCAGTTTACTAGGGACTGATTCCGAGCAGTACTTC.